This T cell receptor beta chain is drawn from a study of beta chain features in type 1 diabetes. This clone was observed once. Its antigen remains unknown. Every single donor gave one heparinised blood draw, and these averaged roughly 120 mL. Sorting based on CD45RO/CCR7/CD25/CD127/CD95/CD27 separated CD4+ naive, central memory, regulatory and stem cell-like memory cells. Purities over 98% were achieved in all sorted populations. Study results and caveats: Moderately but significantly shorter TCRB CDR3s were found in Type 1 diabetes patients in all four CD4+ subsets.

CDR3 length: 18 amino acids. J gave up 1 base and V 2 bases, and 9 bases lay outside the gene matches. Germline V gene lookup returns CDR1 MNHEY and CDR2 SMNVEV (reference sequence). The whole isolated RNA underwent reverse transcription, so sequencing captured expressed TCRB transcripts. The method was immunoSEQ multiplex PCR; TCRdb's version includes in-frame clones alone and lacks a portion of them. The sample includes around 340,000 clones, around 20% of them seen just once. The source of this sequence is a woman aged 18-29 years in good health. The V and J genes are TRBV27 and TRBJ2-7, with TRBD2 identical over 12 bases. Sequencing was performed on naive CD4+ T cells from blood. The CDR3 loop reads CASSLRLAGALSSYEQYF. CDR3 in DNA: TGTGCCAGCAGTTTAAGACTAGCGGGAGCCTTAAGTTCCTACGAGCAGTACTTC.